The clone carrying this TCR beta chain was counted many times. This entry comes from a study of HIV-infected patients and healthy controls. Germline CDR1 is MNHEY and CDR2 is SVGAGI. The CDR3 is 14 residues long. V lost 0 bases to trimming and J lost 5 bases, with 10 bases between them. cDNA was made from roughly 500 ng RNA using alpha and beta constant primers. Alpha and beta chain libraries were made separately by chain-specific third strand synthesis with multiplexing indices. Via MiXCR, TCRdb re-called the 5' RACE reads, giving one row per CDR3 protein. The sample consists of 15,000 to 20,000 distinct CDR3 sequences, 7.5% to 10% of them appearing once. Antiretroviral therapy had run roughly three months, about 14 weeks, before follow-up blood collection. Whole blood was used without fractionation, so all unsorted peripheral T cells were included.

The sample was blood, taken during antiretroviral therapy. The sequence was collected from an adult with HIV infection. V gene TRBV6-5 combines with J gene TRBJ1-1, with a weak D call TRBD1 (5 bases). In DNA form, the CDR3 reads TGTGCCAGCAGTTACTCGAGGGGCCGGACTGAAGCTTTCTTT. Encoded protein: CASSYSRGRTEAFF.